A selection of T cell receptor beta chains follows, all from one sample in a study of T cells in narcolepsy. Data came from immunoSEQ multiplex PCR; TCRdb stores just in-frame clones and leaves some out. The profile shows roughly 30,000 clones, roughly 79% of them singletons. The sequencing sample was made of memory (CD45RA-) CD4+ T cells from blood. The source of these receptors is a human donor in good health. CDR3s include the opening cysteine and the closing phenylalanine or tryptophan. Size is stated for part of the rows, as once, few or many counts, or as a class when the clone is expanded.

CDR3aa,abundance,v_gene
CASSVSGSGETQYF,.,TRBV9
CASSSGGNYGYTF,.,TRBV19
CASGLSSGSSTSYEQYF,.,TRBV12-5
CASRQNEKLFF,.,TRBV6-6
CASSPRPAIRSGELFF,.,TRBV19
CASSYSLGADTQYF,.,TRBV6-5
CAGRGGDSYNEQFF,.,TRBV2
CASSSGGAYNEQFF,.,TRBV5-1
CASSFGRLTNSPLHF,.,TRBV11-2
CASSSRDTYGYTF,.,TRBV27
CASSLPITEAFF,.,TRBV28
CASSIGQGLGNQPQHF,.,TRBV19
CSVGGGYTF,.,TRBV29-1
CASSEQGGTSGNTIYF,.,TRBV2
CASSPHAGVSGNTIYF,once,TRBV28
CASSLTGATDTQYF,.,TRBV11-3
CASRGQANQPQHF,few,TRBV6-1
CASSYSSPGTATEAFF,once,TRBV5-1
CASSSGGLAGLYNEQFF,.,TRBV11-3
CASSPDRRNQPQHF,.,TRBV6-6
CASNWARVAGELFF,.,TRBV5-4
CASSPARSGVGDTEAFF,.,TRBV5-6
CSVRPQETQYF,.,TRBV29-1
CASSLGESTDTQYF,.,TRBV5-1
CASSLDWGSGRPLHF,.,TRBV7-2
CASSLYQGNSPLHF,once,TRBV5-1
CSGGQGGMNTEAFF,.,TRBV29-1
CASSRGRVTYTEAFF,.,TRBV6-1
CAISDRSGIGQPQHF,.,TRBV10-3
CASSSPANTEAFF,.,TRBV6-5
CASSSRTVQETQYF,once,TRBV5-1
CASRRVTSANTGELFF,once,TRBV19
CASSESGSQYF,.,TRBV25-1
CASSLGRDEQYF,.,TRBV11-2
CASSTQGALRNTIYF,.,TRBV6-5
CATSRELAGAGELFF,.,TRBV15
CAISESTGSSGANVLTF,.,TRBV10-3
CASGRQGSRSYEQYF,.,TRBV12-5
CASSARGQISSYNEQFF,.,TRBV9
CASTLAGRTSTDTQYF,.,TRBV7-2